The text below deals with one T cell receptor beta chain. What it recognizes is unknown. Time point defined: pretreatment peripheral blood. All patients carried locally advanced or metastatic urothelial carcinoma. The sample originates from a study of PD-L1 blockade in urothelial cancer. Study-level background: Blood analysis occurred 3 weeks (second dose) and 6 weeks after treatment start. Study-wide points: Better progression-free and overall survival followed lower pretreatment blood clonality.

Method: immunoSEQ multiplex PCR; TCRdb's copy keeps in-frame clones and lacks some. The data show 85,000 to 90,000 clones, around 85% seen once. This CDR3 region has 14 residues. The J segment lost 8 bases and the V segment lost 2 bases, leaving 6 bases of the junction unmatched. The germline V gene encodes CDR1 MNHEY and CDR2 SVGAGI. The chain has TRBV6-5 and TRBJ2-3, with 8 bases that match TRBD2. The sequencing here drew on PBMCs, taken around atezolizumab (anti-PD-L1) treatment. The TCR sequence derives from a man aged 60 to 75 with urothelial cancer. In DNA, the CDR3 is TGTGCCAGCAGTTACAGTAGCGGGATGAGTACGCAGTATTTT. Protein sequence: CASSYSSGMSTQYF.